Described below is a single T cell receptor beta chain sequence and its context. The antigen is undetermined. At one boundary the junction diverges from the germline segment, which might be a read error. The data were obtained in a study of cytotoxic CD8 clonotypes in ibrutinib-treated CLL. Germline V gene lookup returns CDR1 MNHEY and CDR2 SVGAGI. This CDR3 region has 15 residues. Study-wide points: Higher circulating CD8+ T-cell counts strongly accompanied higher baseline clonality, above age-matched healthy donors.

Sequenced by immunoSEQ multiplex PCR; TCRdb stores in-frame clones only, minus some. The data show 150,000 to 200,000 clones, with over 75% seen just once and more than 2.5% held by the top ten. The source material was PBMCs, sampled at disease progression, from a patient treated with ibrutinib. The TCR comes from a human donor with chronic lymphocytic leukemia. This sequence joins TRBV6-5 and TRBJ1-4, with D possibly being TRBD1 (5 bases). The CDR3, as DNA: TGTGCCAGCAGTTGGGGAGCAGGGACTAACGAAAAACTGTTTTTT. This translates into CASSWGAGTNEKLFF.